One and the same sample provided the 30 T cell receptor beta chains below, sequenced in a study of human T cells and chemical hapten exposure. Via MiXCR, TCRdb re-called the RACE reads, giving one row per CDR3 protein. The sample lists around 350,000 distinct CDR3 sequences; 5% to 6.5% were seen once. Indicated time point: pre-sensitization, week 0. Treatment specified: therapeutic diphenylcyclopropenone sensitization with weekly scalp DPC. The sample was whole blood, taken in connection with sensitization to the hapten diphenylcyclopropenone (DPC). These receptors came from a woman between 18 and 29 years old with alopecia areata. Some clones in this sample may be carry-over from other donors' samples.

This clonotype has a handful of counts. The chain uses TRBV28 and TRBJ1-6, with 7 bases aligning to TRBD1. CDR3 length equals 16 residues. V lost 2 bases, J lost 10 bases, and 11 bases stayed unmatched. Germline values: CDR1 MDHEN, CDR2 SYDVKM. The CDR3 DNA sequence: TGTGCCAGCAGTTTAAGCCCGACAGGGATTGGATCACCCCTCCACTTT. Amino acids: CASSLSPTGIGSPLHF.

Turning to this clonotype: A much bigger clone sits one base away, suggesting this may be a read error. The chain is built from TRBV4-1 and TRBJ1-5; the D is unclear. This CDR3 is built from 14 residues. V lost 4 bases, J lost 3 bases, and 10 bases lay in between. The germline gives CDR1 MGHRA, CDR2 YSYEKL. This chain's CDR3 is CASSLGLANQPQHF. The CDR3 DNA is TGCGCCAGCAGCCTAGGTTTGGCCAATCAGCCCCAGCATTTT.

The chain uses TRBV27 and TRBJ1-6, with a weak D call TRBD1 (5 bases). The germline gives CDR1 MNHEY, CDR2 SMNVEV (reference sequence). CDR3 size: 17 residues. The V end was cut by 6 bases, the J end by 0 bases, with 15 bases between. The CDR3 bases are TGTGCCAGCAGCTCCACAGGTTTGGGCTCCTATAATTCACCCCTCCACTTT. Translated, it gives CASSSTGLGSYNSPLHF.

This clonotype was found many times. The chain is built from TRBV4-3 and TRBJ2-1; D gene uncertain. V lost 2 bases and J 1 base, leaving 12 bases between the germline ends. Germline-derived CDR1 and CDR2 are LGHNA and YSLEER. This CDR3 comprises 16 residues. The CDR3 spells CASSQHVSSSYNEQFF. CDR3 in DNA: TGCGCCAGCAGCCAACACGTTTCCTCTTCCTACAATGAGCAGTTCTTC.

This chain links TRBV27 with TRBJ1-2; TRBD1 might be the D (5 bases). The ends were cut back, 5 bases at V and 4 bases at J, with 17 bases in the middle. CDR1 and CDR2 (germline): MNHEY, SMNVEV (reference sequence). This CDR3 contains 15 residues. DNA of the CDR3: TGTGCCAGCAGTAGGGGAGTAGAAGGGTTCTATGGCTACACCTTC. This translates into CASSRGVEGFYGYTF.

CDR3 residues: CASSQQGLNTEAFF. The CDR3 DNA follows: TGTGCCAGCAGTCAACAGGGTTTGAACACTGAAGCTTTCTTT. The V call is TRBV6-5, the J call TRBJ1-1; D may be TRBD1 (6 bases). Trimming cost V 5 bases and J 0 bases, with 10 bases left between them. This CDR3 is built from 14 residues. The germline gives CDR1 MNHEY, CDR2 SVGAGI.

There are many counts of this clonotype. The V gene is TRBV12-5, the J gene TRBJ2-1, with 9 bases that match TRBD1. The germline gives CDR1 LGHNT, CDR2 FRNRAP. This CDR3 is 15 amino acids long. The J segment lost 2 bases and the V segment lost 1 base, leaving 0 bases of the junction unmatched. Here the CDR3 DNA reads TGTGCTAGTGGTTTGGGACAGGGGGCCTACAATGAGCAGTTCTTC. It codes for CASGLGQGAYNEQFF.

This clonotype came up many times. This rearrangement joins TRBV6-2 or TRBV6-3 to TRBJ2-1, with a possible D match to TRBD1 (6 bases). CDR3 length: 13 residues. Trimming removed 6 bases at V and 10 bases at J, with 16 bases between. Germline V gives CDR1 MNHEY, CDR2 SVGEGT. The CDR3 loop is CASRGAIREEQFF. CDR3 bases: TGTGCCAGCAGGGGGGCGATAAGGGAAGAGCAGTTCTTC.

This clonotype was observed a few times. The chain uses TRBV3-1 and TRBJ1-3; no reliable D call. Germline CDR1 reads LGHDT; CDR2 reads YNNKEL (reference sequence). V lost 0 bases, J lost 4 bases, and 10 bases lay in between. The CDR3 runs 15 residues. The CDR3 spells CASSQDTLAGNTIYF. CDR3 DNA sequence: TGTGCCAGCAGCCAAGATACCCTCGCCGGAAACACCATATATTTT.

This clonotype appeared many times. CDR3 sequence (DNA): TGTGCCAGCAGCTCCCGGGACCTTCTGAGCAATCAGCCCCAGCATTTT. Translation: CASSSRDLLSNQPQHF. The J gene is TRBJ1-5, the V gene TRBV7-8; D is perhaps TRBD1 (5 bases). This CDR3 spans 16 amino acids. CDR1 is SGHVS, CDR2 FQNEAQ, per germline. Trimming shortened V by 4 bases and J by 1 base, and 14 bases separated the two germline ends.

The V call is TRBV5-1, the J call TRBJ1-1; no definite D call. The germline CDR1 and CDR2 sequences are SGHRS and YFSETQ. V was trimmed by 2 bases and J by 0 bases, leaving 11 bases between them. This CDR3 has 15 residues. CDR3 region: CASSFLNAMNTEAFF. The CDR3 bases are TGCGCCAGCAGCTTTCTTAATGCGATGAACACTGAAGCTTTCTTT.

A few counts support this clonotype. This chain uses TRBV20-1 with TRBJ2-4, with D hard to call. This CDR3 is 13 amino acids long. Germline V gene sequence: CDR1 DFQATT, CDR2 SNEGSKA (reference sequence). V was pared by 6 bases and J by 0 bases, with 9 bases between. The CDR3 protein is CSAEFTAKNIQYF. CDR3 nucleotides: TGCAGTGCCGAGTTCACAGCCAAAAACATTCAGTACTTC.

The rearrangement links TRBV29-1 to TRBJ2-7; D is perhaps TRBD1 (6 bases). Germline CDR1 and CDR2: SQVTM and ANQGSEA. Trimming removed 3 bases at V and 2 bases at J, with 11 bases between. This CDR3 has 13 amino acids. The CDR3 region has the DNA TGCAGCGTTGAGTCAGGGGCGGCCTACGAGCAGTACTTC. Its protein product is CSVESGAAYEQYF.

This clonotype has only a few counts. The V gene is TRBV20-1, the J gene TRBJ2-7, with 10 bases lining up with TRBD1. With V trimmed by 1 base and J by 7 bases, 13 bases remained unmatched. The length of the CDR3 is 16 residues. Germline CDR1 and CDR2: DFQATT and SNEGSKA (reference sequence). The CDR3: CSARGPGTGDVLEQYF. Here the CDR3 DNA reads TGCAGTGCTAGAGGTCCCGGGACAGGGGACGTCCTAGAGCAGTACTTC.

This clonotype was observed many times. CDR3 in amino acids: CASSEVRPLGDTEAFF. CDR3 DNA sequence: TGTGCCAGCAGTGAGGTTAGGCCGTTGGGGGATACTGAAGCTTTCTTT. The V call is TRBV2, the J call TRBJ1-1; possible D gene TRBD1, 5 bases. This CDR3 region has 16 residues. Trimming removed 3 bases at V and 5 bases at J, with 19 bases between. The V gene's germline CDR1 is SNHLY and CDR2 FYNNEI.

This clonotype is labeled large. This sequence joins TRBV6-6 and TRBJ1-3, with 9 nucleotides matching TRBD1. Germline CDR1 is MNHNY and CDR2 is SVGAGI (reference sequence). The V segment lost 6 bases and the J segment 3 bases; nucleotides outside the gene matches: 6. CDR3 length equals 15 residues. CDR3 amino acids: CASRHGQGSGNTIYF. The CDR3 region has the DNA TGTGCCAGCAGACATGGACAGGGGAGTGGAAACACCATATATTTT.

This clonotype has a count of ten or more. In DNA form, the CDR3 reads TGTGCCAGCAGCCTCCCGGGGGGGCAAGAGACCCAGTACTTC. The encoded protein is CASSLPGGQETQYF. The rearrangement joins TRBV7-6 to TRBJ2-5, with TRBD2 matching over 8 bases. Germline loops: CDR1 SGHVS, CDR2 FNYEAQ. The CDR3 has 14 amino acids. V dropped 5 bases and J dropped 2; count of bases not matched to a gene: 4.

This clonotype was counted many times. This chain uses TRBV15 with TRBJ2-4; D ambiguous. This CDR3 region has 17 residues. Germline V gives CDR1 LNHNV, CDR2 YYDKDF (reference sequence). Trimming cost V 1 base and J 3 bases, with 16 bases left between them. The CDR3 coding sequence is TGTGCCACCAGCAGAGGGGTTGCGCTACCTGGCAAAAACATTCAGTACTTC. It yields the protein CATSRGVALPGKNIQYF. Full variable domain (rest looked up from reference TRBV15 and TRBJ2-4): DAMVIQNPRYQVTQFGKPVTLSCSQTLNHNVMYWYQQKSSQAPKLLFHYYDKDFNNEADTPDNFQSRRPNTSFCFLDIRSPGLGDTAMYLCATSRGVALPGKNIQYFGAGTRLSVL.

This clonotype was detected a few times. The gene calls are TRBV7-2 and TRBJ2-1, with TRBD2 matching over 10 bases. CDR1 is SGHTA and CDR2 is FQGNSA in the germline V gene. The CDR3 spans 15 residues. V lost 5 bases and J lost 4; bases outside the gene matches: 5. DNA of the CDR3: TGTGCCAGCAGCCTTGGACTAGCGGCGTACAATGAGCAGTTCTTC. It translates to CASSLGLAAYNEQFF.

The gene calls are TRBV7-2 and TRBJ2-3, with 7 bases matching TRBD1. CDR3 length: 14 amino acids. The V segment lost 4 bases and the J segment 5 bases; nucleotides outside the gene matches: 6. Germline-derived CDR1 and CDR2 are SGHTA and FQGNSA. The CDR3 DNA sequence: TGTGCCAGCAGCTCCCGGACAGGCCTAGATACGCAGTATTTT. It translates to CASSSRTGLDTQYF.

The rearrangement links TRBV4-1 to TRBJ1-6; D is ambiguous. This CDR3 has 16 residues. V dropped 1 base and J dropped 5 bases, with 12 bases sitting between them. Germline lookup yields CDR1 MGHRA and CDR2 YSYEKL. The CDR3 here is CASSQVGAGDNSPLHF. DNA of the CDR3: TGCGCCAGCAGCCAAGTTGGAGCAGGAGATAATTCACCCCTCCACTTT.

A few counts support this clonotype. This chain links TRBV10-3 with TRBJ2-1; 13 bases are a match to TRBD2. V lost 9 bases, J lost 7 bases, and 0 bases stayed unmatched. The CDR3 loop spans 12 amino acids. Germline CDR1 ENHRY, CDR2 SYGVKD. This CDR3 reads CAMGLAGNEQFF. CDR3 nucleotide sequence: TGTGCCATGGGACTAGCGGGGAATGAGCAGTTCTTC.

This chain links TRBV29-1 with TRBJ1-5; D call uncertain. CDR1 is SQVTM and CDR2 is ANQGSEA in the germline V gene. The CDR3 loop spans 12 amino acids. V lost 4 bases to trimming and J lost 3 bases, with 7 bases between them. The CDR3 region is CSVGAVNQPQHF. The CDR3 bases are TGCAGCGTTGGGGCGGTCAATCAGCCCCAGCATTTT.

The table lists this clonotype with a few counts. This rearrangement joins TRBV29-1 to TRBJ1-5; D remains unclear. The germline V gene encodes CDR1 SQVTM and CDR2 ANQGSEA. V lost 7 bases and J lost 0, with 19 bases in between. This CDR3 contains 16 residues. The CDR3 is CSGGPRQAFSNQPQHF. CDR3 bases: TGCAGCGGTGGCCCTAGGCAGGCCTTTAGCAATCAGCCCCAGCATTTT.

This clonotype was recorded at least ten times. The chain is built from TRBV20-1 and TRBJ1-6, with TRBD1 as a possible D gene (5 bases). V gave up 6 bases and J gave up 7 bases, with 10 bases separating them. CDR3 length: 12 residues. Germline V gene sequence: CDR1 DFQATT, CDR2 SNEGSKA (reference sequence). In DNA, the CDR3 is TGCAGTGCAATGGGGGGGAATTCACCCCTCCACTTT. Translated: CSAMGGNSPLHF.

This clonotype has more than one count but fewer than ten. J is TRBJ2-3 and V is TRBV20-1; 9 nucleotides agree with TRBD2. The CDR3 has 16 amino acids. From germline, CDR1 is DFQATT and CDR2 SNEGSKA (reference sequence). Unmatched junction bases numbered 7, after V lost 3 bases and J lost 0 bases. The CDR3 DNA reads TGCAGTGCTAGGGGGGTAGCGGGGGCTAGCACAGATACGCAGTATTTT. This sequence encodes CSARGVAGASTDTQYF.

As for this clonotype: A much larger clonotype is one base distant, so this may be a read error. This chain uses TRBV29-1 with TRBJ2-1; D is undetermined. The CDR3 is 12 amino acids. Per germline, CDR1 SQVTM and CDR2 ANQGSEA. The CDR3 nucleotides are TGCAGCGTTGAAAGGACGCGGAATGAGCAGCTCTTC. Its protein is CSVERTRNEQLF.

Only a few counts were recorded for this clonotype. The chain carries TRBV9 and TRBJ2-7; tentative D call: TRBD2 (6 bases). The CDR3 has 14 amino acids. Trimming took off 0 bases at V and 3 bases at J, with 10 bases between the two ends. Looked up from germline, CDR1 is SGDLS and CDR2 is YYNGEE. The CDR3 nucleotides are TGTGCCAGCAGCGTAGATTGGAGGGACTACGAGCAGTACTTC. Translating it yields CASSVDWRDYEQYF.

The V call is TRBV20-1, the J call TRBJ2-1; no reliable D call. Germline lookup yields CDR1 DFQATT and CDR2 SNEGSKA (reference sequence). This CDR3 has 17 amino acids. The V end lost 0 bases, the J end lost 2 bases, and 17 bases lay between the germline ends. In DNA form, the CDR3 reads TGCAGTGCTAGAGATCTTGGGTCGGGCGGCACCTACAATGAGCAGTTCTTC. Protein sequence: CSARDLGSGGTYNEQFF.

The table lists this clonotype with many counts. This chain joins TRBV7-2 and TRBJ2-3; no clear D. Germline lookup yields CDR1 SGHTA and CDR2 FQGNSA. V was clipped by 3 bases and J by 2 bases, with 12 bases between them. CDR3 length: 15 amino acids. CDR3: CASSFYGYYTDTQYF. CDR3 coding DNA: TGTGCCAGCAGCTTTTACGGATACTACACAGATACGCAGTATTTT.